This T cell receptor (beta chain) was observed in a study of cytomegalovirus exposure and HLA in healthy donors. This clone was observed once. Assay used: immunoSEQ multiplex PCR; TCRdb lists only in-frame clones, some missing. The table includes tens of thousands of clones, over 85% detected once. The source material was PBMCs. The TCR comes from a young woman in good health and CMV-seropositive.

The CDR3 spells CASSKAGETQYF. In DNA, the CDR3 is TGCGCCAGCAGTAAAGCCGGGGAGACCCAGTACTTC. This chain connects TRBV10-2 to TRBJ2-5; unclear D gene. In germline, CDR1 is WSHSY, CDR2 SAAADI. The V gene lost 5 bases and the J gene lost 5 bases, with 9 bases spanning the gap. The CDR3 has 12 residues.